This T cell receptor beta chain was retrieved from a study of T cells expressing NK-cell markers (dated by TCRdb to the early 2020s). Regarding the study in general: Fewer than ten donors provided sorted CD3+CD56+NKG2C+, CD3+CD56+NKG2C- and CD3+CD56-NKG2C+ T-cell subsets, whose TCR beta-chain repertoires were profiled. Seven of the eight sequenced donors were HCMV-seropositive and one was HCMV-seronegative. The eight sequenced donors were randomly selected healthy volunteers, three men and five women. Sequencing of the libraries produced 2 x 150 bp reads on Illumina HiSeq 2000/2500, MiSeq or NextSeq.

Turning to this clonotype: Its antigen target is currently unknown.

The CDR3 spans 11 residues, from the cysteine through the phenylalanine. The record lacks a DNA sequence. The germline V gene encodes CDR1 SQVTM and CDR2 ANQGSEA. The listed sequencing device is Illumina HiSeq 2000. The TCR beta cDNA libraries were made using 5'RACE template switching, a step that added both a universal primer site and unique molecular identifiers. Priming for cDNA synthesis came from the TCR beta constant segment, and two successive PCR amplification steps followed. In the source study's methods: MIGEC was used to demultiplex reads and group the reads by UMI, and MiTCR was used to assemble and quantify clonotypes. Only TCR cDNA sequences supported by at least two reads were kept to exclude erroneous sequences. The tcR package was used for downstream repertoire analysis, with clonotypes matched between fractions based on CDR3 nucleotide sequence plus V segment. VDJmatch was used to annotate antigen specificity against VDJdb, with one amino acid substitution allowed in CDR3. TCRdb reprocessed the reads; each CDR3 protein sequence makes one entry, and DNA is unavailable. These V and J calls derive from TCRdb rather than the authors' analysis. The sample has 160,000 or so distinct CDR3 sequences on record. The ten largest clonotypes hold less than 20% of the sample.

Points the paper makes about the study in general: Whether the expanded NKG2C-expressing T cell clones were specific for HCMV antigens remained unclear. In more than five donors, the dominant CD3+CD56+NKG2C+ clonotypes ranked among the top 10 CD8+ clonotypes, making up roughly 1.0-7.0% of CD8+ T cells. Those dominant clonotypes were again the most abundant among CD3+CD56-NKG2C+ cells in several donors, at about 28.3-65%.

HCMV serostatus was determined by detecting HCMV-specific IgG in serum with a commercial ELISA kit. Peripheral blood mononuclear cells were isolated from blood by Ficoll density gradient centrifugation. The sequenced material came from blood T cells: a sorted CD56 or NKG2C T cell subset, CD4+ or CD8+ T cells, or bulk PBMC T cells (not recorded which). The rearranged segments are TRBV29-1 and TRBJ1-2; the D call from TCRdb, TRBD1, cannot be confirmed without DNA. The TCR originated in a woman between 18 and 70 years old in good health. The CDR3 region has the sequence CSAGTDYGYTF. The CDR3 plus the reference TRBV29-1 and TRBJ1-2 genes for the other parts give the full variable domain: SAVISQKPSRDICQRGTSLTIQCQVDSQVTMMFWYRQQPGQSLTLIATANQGSEATYESGFVIDKFPISRPNLTFSTLTVSNMSPEDSSIYLCSAGTDYGYTFGSGTRLTVV.